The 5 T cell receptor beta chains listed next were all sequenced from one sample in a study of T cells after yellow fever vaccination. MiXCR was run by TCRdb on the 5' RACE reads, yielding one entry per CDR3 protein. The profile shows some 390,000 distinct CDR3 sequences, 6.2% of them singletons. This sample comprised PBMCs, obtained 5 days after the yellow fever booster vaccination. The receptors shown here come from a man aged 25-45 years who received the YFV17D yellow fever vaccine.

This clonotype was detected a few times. The CDR3 loop is CASSPPWTTEAFF. CDR3 sequence (DNA): TGTGCCAGCAGCCCCCCTTGGACCACTGAAGCTTTCTTT. The genes are TRBV28 and TRBJ1-1; D is ambiguous. The V and J ends lost 6 bases and 4 bases respectively, with 12 bases between them. The length of the CDR3 is 13 residues. In germline, CDR1 is MDHEN, CDR2 SYDVKM.

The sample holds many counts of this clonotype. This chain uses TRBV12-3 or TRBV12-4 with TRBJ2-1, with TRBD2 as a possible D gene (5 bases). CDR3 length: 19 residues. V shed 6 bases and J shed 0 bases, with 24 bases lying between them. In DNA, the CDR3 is TGTGCCAGCAGGGCTCCGAACCAGGCCCGGGGATACTCCTACAATGAGCAGTTCTTC. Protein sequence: CASRAPNQARGYSYNEQFF.

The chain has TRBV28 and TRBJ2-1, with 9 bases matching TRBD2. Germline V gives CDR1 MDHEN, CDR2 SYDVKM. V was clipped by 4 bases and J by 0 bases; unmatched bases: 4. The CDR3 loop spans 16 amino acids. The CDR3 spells CASSSAGGSSYNEQFF. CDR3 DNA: TGTGCCAGCAGTTCGGCGGGAGGGAGCTCCTACAATGAGCAGTTCTTC.

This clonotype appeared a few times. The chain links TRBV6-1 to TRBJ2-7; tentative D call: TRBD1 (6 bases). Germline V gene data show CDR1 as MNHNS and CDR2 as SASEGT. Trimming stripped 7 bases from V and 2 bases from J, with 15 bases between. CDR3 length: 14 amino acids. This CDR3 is CASKSQGQAYEQYF. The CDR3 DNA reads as TGTGCCAGCAAATCCCAGGGGCAGGCCTACGAGCAGTACTTC.

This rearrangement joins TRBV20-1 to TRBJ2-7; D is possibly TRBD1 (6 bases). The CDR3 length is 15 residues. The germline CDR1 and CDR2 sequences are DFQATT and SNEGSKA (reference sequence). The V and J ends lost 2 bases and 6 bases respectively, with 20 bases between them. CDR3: CSARSGTTGFGEQYF. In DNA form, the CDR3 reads TGCAGTGCTAGATCCGGAACTACAGGGTTCGGCGAGCAGTACTTC.